The clone carrying this TCR beta chain showed up just a few times. Its antigen is not identified. The data stem from a study of CD8+ T cells in alopecia areata. Study-wide background: By percentage of affected scalp area, the severity of treated patients was scored. Broader study findings: Normal skin's resident alphabeta T cells are also sequenced in scalp samples.

Reverse transcribed after extraction, RNA yielded cDNA as the sequencing template. Here immunoSEQ multiplex PCR was the method, and the copy in TCRdb shows in-frame clones only, minus some. Among about 76,000 clones listed, around 66% were seen once. Trimming removed 2 bases from V and 2 bases from J; junction bases left unmatched: 3. This CDR3 region has 15 residues. The V gene's germline CDR1 is SGHVS and CDR2 FNYEAQ. As for treatment: oral pan-JAK inhibitor, 5-10 mg twice daily. This TCR was sampled from a human donor with alopecia areata. This specimen was CD8+ T cells sorted from blood, taken at week 24, from a patient treated with tofacitinib. The chain has TRBV7-6 and TRBJ2-7, with 10 bases that match TRBD2. The CDR3 DNA sequence: TGTGCCAGCAGCTTACGAACTAGCGGGACCTACGAGCAGTACTTC. Protein: CASSLRTSGTYEQYF. The full variable domain, in which reference TRBV7-6 and TRBJ2-7 provide the parts outside the CDR3, is GAGVSQSPRYKVTKRGQDVALRCDPISGHVSLYWYRQALGQGPEFLTYFNYEAQQDKSGLPNDRFSAERPEGSISTLTIQRTEQRDSAMYRCASSLRTSGTYEQYFGPGTRLTVT.